This T cell receptor (beta chain) appears in the sequencing data of a study of shared clonotypes between healthy human individuals. It was at deep level that the assay was run. Sequenced by immunoSEQ multiplex PCR; TCRdb stores in-frame clones only, minus some. The data contain about 1 million clones, more than 60% of them singletons. Germline V gives CDR1 SGHDN, CDR2 FVKESK. CDR3 length: 14 amino acids. Trimming removed 5 bases at V and 2 bases at J, with 10 bases between. General observations from the study: The naive CD4 repertoires of a few donors were compared, and approximately 5.3% of clonotypes were shared.

For this clone: Its antigen is as yet unknown.

V usage is TRBV14 and J usage is TRBJ1-3; D may be TRBD1 (6 bases). The TCR originated in a man aged 18 to 30 in good health. The sequencing input was memory CD4+ T cells sorted from blood. Subset defined: CD45RA-negative fraction. The CDR3 DNA follows: TGTGCCAGCAGCACCTCAGGGGCTGGAAACACCATATATTTT. It translates to CASSTSGAGNTIYF.